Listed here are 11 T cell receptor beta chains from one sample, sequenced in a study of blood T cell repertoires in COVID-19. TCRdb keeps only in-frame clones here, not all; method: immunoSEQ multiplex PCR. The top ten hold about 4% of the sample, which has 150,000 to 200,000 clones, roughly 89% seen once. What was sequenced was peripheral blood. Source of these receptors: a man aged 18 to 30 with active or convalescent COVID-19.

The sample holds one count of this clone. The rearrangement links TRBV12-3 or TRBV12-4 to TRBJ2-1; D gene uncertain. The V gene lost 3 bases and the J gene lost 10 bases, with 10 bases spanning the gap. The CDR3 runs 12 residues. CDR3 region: CASSFLPGEQFF. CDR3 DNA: TGTGCCAGCAGTTTTCTTCCAGGAGAGCAGTTCTTC.

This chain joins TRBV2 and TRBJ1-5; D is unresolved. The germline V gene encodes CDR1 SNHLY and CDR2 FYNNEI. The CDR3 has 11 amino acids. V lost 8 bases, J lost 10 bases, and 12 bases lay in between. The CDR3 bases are TGTGCCAGCCGGGAGGAGGACCCCCAGCATTTT. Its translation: CASREEDPQHF. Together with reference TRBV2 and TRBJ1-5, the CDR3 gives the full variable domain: EPEVTQTPSHQVTQMGQEVILRCVPISNHLYFYWYRQILGQKVEFLVSFYNNEISEKSEIFDDQFSVERPDGSNFTLKIRSTKLEDSAMYFCASREEDPQHFGDGTRLSIL.

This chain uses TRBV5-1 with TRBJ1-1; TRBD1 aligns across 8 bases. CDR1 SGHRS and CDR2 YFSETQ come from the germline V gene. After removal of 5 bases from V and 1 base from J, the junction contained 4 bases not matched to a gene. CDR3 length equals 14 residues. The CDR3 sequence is CASSSQGANTEAFF. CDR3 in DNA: TGCGCCAGCAGTTCTCAGGGGGCGAACACTGAAGCTTTCTTT.

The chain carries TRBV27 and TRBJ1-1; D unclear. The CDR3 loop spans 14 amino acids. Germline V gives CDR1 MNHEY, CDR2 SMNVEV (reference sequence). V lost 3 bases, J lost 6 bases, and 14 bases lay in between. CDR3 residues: CASSLKKPYPEAFF. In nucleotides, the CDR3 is TGTGCCAGCAGTTTGAAAAAGCCCTACCCTGAAGCTTTCTTT.

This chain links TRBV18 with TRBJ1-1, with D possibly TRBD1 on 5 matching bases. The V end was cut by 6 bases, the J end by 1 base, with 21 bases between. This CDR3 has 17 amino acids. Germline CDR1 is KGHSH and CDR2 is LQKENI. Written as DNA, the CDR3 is TGTGCCAGCTCCCTGAGCGGGCAGGGTATCCCGAACACTGAAGCTTTCTTT. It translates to CASSLSGQGIPNTEAFF.

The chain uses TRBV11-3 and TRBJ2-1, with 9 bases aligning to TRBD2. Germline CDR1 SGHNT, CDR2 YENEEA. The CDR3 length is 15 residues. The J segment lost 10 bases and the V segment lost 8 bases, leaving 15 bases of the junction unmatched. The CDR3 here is CASSQPGLAPWEQFF. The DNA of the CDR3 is TGTGCCAGCTCCCAGCCGGGACTAGCCCCCTGGGAGCAGTTCTTC.

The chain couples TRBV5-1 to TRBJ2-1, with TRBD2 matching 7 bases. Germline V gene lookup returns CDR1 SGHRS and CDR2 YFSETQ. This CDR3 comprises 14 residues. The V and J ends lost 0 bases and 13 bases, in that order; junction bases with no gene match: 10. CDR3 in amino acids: CASSLVSTAGVQFF. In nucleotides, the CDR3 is TGCGCCAGCAGCTTGGTCTCGACTGCGGGGGTACAGTTCTTC.

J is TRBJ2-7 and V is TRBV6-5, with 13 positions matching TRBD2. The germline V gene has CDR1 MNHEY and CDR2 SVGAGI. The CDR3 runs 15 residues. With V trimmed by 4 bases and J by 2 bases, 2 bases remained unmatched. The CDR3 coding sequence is TGTGCCAGCAGTTGGACTAGCGGGGGACCCTACGAGCAGTACGTC. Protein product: CASSWTSGGPYEQYV.

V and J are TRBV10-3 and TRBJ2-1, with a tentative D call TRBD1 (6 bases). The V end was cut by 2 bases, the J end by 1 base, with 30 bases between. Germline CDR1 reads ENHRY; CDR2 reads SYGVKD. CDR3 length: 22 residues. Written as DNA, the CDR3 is TGTGCCATCAGTGAGGCCTTTTCTCTGGGGCGTACAGGGTTAGGGTCCTACAATGAGCAGTTCTTC. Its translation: CAISEAFSLGRTGLGSYNEQFF.

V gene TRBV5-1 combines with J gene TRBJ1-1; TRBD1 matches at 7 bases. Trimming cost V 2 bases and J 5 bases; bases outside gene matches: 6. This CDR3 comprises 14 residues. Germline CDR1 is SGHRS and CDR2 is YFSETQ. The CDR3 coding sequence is TGCGCCAGCAGCTTTCAGGGGGATCGAACTGAAGCTTTCTTT. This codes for CASSFQGDRTEAFF.

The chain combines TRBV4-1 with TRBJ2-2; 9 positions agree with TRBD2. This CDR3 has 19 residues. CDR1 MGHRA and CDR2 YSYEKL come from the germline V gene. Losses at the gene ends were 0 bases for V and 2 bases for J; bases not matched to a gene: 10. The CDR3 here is CASSQDRGSGGFNTGELFF. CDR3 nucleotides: TGCGCCAGCAGCCAAGATCGGGGTAGCGGGGGATTTAACACCGGGGAGCTGTTTTTT.